What follows are 9 T cell receptor beta chains derived from one specimen sequenced in a study of response to subunit inactivated influenza vaccine. TCRdb reanalysed the RT-PCR reads using MiXCR and keeps one entry per CDR3 protein. This repertoire shows roughly 500,000 distinct CDR3 sequences, under 30% found once; its top ten account for 2.5% to 3%. These data were likewise used in another study, on T cells expressing NK-cell markers. Turning to that study: The TCR beta cDNA came from 5'RACE template switching with UMIs.

The material was CD4+ T cells sorted from PBMCs, obtained roughly 12 days after vaccination. The receptors were gathered from a man aged 50 or older who received an inactivated influenza vaccine.

This CDR3 reads CASSSTGQGRFLRSYNEQFF. CDR3 in DNA: TGTGCCAGCAGCTCGACAGGACAGGGCCGATTTTTAAGGAGTTACAATGAGCAGTTCTTC. J is TRBJ2-1 and V is TRBV11-2, with 8 nucleotides matching TRBD1. After removal of 4 bases from V and 4 bases from J, the junction contained 21 bases not matched to a gene. The CDR3 is 20 residues long. The germline V gene encodes CDR1 SGHAT and CDR2 FQNNGV.

This clonotype was counted ten times or more. The chain is built from TRBV7-9 and TRBJ2-5; no definite D call. V was trimmed by 2 bases and J by 1 base, leaving 14 bases between them. The CDR3 has 16 residues. Looked up from germline, CDR1 is SEHNR and CDR2 is FQNEAQ (reference sequence). The CDR3 DNA sequence: TGTGCCAGCAGCTTAATTGTGTGGGGTGGCCAAGAGACCCAGTACTTC. This codes for CASSLIVWGGQETQYF.

This clonotype was observed a few times. The rearrangement links TRBV11-1 to TRBJ2-5, with 7 nucleotides matching TRBD1. Trimming took 3 bases from V and 2 from J; bases not matched to a gene: 6. This CDR3 comprises 15 residues. Per germline, CDR1 SGHAT and CDR2 FQDESV (reference sequence). Here the CDR3 DNA reads TGTGCCAGCAGCTTCCAGCCAGGGGGACAAGAGACCCAGTACTTC. The encoded protein is CASSFQPGGQETQYF.

V and J are TRBV5-1 and TRBJ2-1; possible D gene TRBD1, 6 bases. Per germline, CDR1 SGHRS and CDR2 YFSETQ. The CDR3 runs 16 residues. V was pared by 3 bases and J by 4 bases, with 17 bases between. The CDR3 region is CASSWGGQGMYNEQFF. CDR3 coding DNA: TGCGCCAGCAGCTGGGGCGGGCAGGGGATGTACAATGAGCAGTTCTTC.

The chain uses TRBV9 and TRBJ2-3; tentative D call: TRBD1 (5 bases). Germline-derived CDR1 and CDR2 are SGDLS and YYNGEE. Trimming took 0 bases from V and 3 from J, leaving 14 bases between them. This CDR3 is built from 16 residues. The CDR3 DNA reads as TGTGCCAGCAGCGTAGAAGGGCAGGGATGGACAGATACGCAGTATTTT. Its protein product is CASSVEGQGWTDTQYF. Full variable domain (outside the CDR3, taken from reference TRBV9 and TRBJ2-3): DSGVTQTPKHLITATGQRVTLRCSPRSGDLSVYWYQQSLDQGLQFLIQYYNGEERAKGNILERFSAQQFPDLHSELNLSSLELGDSALYFCASSVEGQGWTDTQYFGPGTRLTVL.

In its sample, this clonotype was seen a few times. V usage is TRBV5-1 and J usage is TRBJ2-2; 12 bases match TRBD2. Germline CDR1 is SGHRS and CDR2 is YFSETQ. The CDR3 runs to 16 residues. V shed 4 bases and J 5 bases; nucleotides not matched to a gene: 6. The chain's CDR3 is CASSPTSGSGTGELFF. The CDR3 nucleotides are TGCGCCAGCAGCCCGACTAGCGGGAGTGGTACCGGGGAGCTGTTTTTT.

This clonotype turned up a few times. The J gene is TRBJ2-1, the V gene TRBV24-1; no firm D call. The V end was cut by 4 bases, the J end by 1 base, with 22 bases between. Germline CDR1 KGHDR, CDR2 SFDVKD. The CDR3 consists of 19 residues. CDR3 coding DNA: TGTGCCACCAGTGACGGTGCCGCGGTTTATTACGGATCCTACAATGAGCAGTTCTTC. Its protein product is CATSDGAAVYYGSYNEQFF.

The chain has TRBV12-3 or TRBV12-4 and TRBJ1-6; a weak D match, TRBD1 (5 bases). The V end lost 5 bases, the J end lost 11 bases, and 13 bases lay between the germline ends. The length of the CDR3 is 13 residues. DNA for the CDR3: TGTGCCAGCAGTCCTCGGACATCCCCACCCCTCCACTTT. Translating gives CASSPRTSPPLHF.

This clonotype was counted only a few times. The rearrangement uses TRBV12-3 or TRBV12-4 and TRBJ2-7, with D possibly matching TRBD2 (6 bases). The V end was cut by 3 bases, the J end by 1 base, with 10 bases between. CDR3 size: 14 residues. The CDR3 nucleotides read TGTGCCAGCAGTTTGTTAGGGAGGTCCTACGAGCAGTACTTC. Translating it yields CASSLLGRSYEQYF.